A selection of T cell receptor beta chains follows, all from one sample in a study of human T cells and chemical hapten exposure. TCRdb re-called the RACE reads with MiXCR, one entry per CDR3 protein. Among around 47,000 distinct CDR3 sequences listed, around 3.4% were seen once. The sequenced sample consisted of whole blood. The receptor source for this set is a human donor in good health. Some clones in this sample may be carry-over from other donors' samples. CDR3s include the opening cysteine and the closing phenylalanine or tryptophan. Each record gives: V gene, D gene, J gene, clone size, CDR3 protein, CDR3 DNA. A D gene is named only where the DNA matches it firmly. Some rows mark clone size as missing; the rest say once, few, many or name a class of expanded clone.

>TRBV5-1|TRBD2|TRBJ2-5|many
CASSSSGGLETQYF
TGCGCCAGCAGCTCTTCGGGGGGGCTGGAGACCCAGTACTTC
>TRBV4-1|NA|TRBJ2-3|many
CASSQGGGERRTDTQYF
TGCGCCAGCAGCCAAGGAGGTGGGGAGCGGCGCACAGATACGCAGTATTTT
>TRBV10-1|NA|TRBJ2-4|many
CANDDPPGAKNIQYF
TGCGCCAACGATGACCCTCCCGGGGCCAAAAACATTCAGTACTTC
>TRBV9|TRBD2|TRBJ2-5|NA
CASSLRQGGGLAGAETQYF
TGTGCCAGCAGCCTCCGACAGGGAGGGGGACTAGCGGGAGCAGAGACCCAGTACTTC
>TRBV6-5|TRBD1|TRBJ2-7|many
CASSYSGQGTYF
TGTGCCAGCAGTTACTCCGGACAGGGGACTTACTTC
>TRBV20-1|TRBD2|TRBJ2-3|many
CSARLTSGSAGTDTQYF
TGCAGTGCTAGATTGACTAGCGGGAGCGCGGGCACAGATACGCAGTATTTT
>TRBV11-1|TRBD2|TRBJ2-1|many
CASSFSSSGNEQFF
TGTGCCAGCAGCTTCAGTTCTAGCGGCAATGAGCAGTTCTTC
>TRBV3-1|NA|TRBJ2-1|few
CASSQEVRLLGAEQFF
TGTGCCAGCAGCCAAGAGGTCCGACTCCTAGGGGCTGAGCAGTTCTTC
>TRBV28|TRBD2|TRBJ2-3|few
CASSSPGTSTQYF
TGTGCCAGCAGTTCGCCCGGGACTAGTACGCAGTATTTT
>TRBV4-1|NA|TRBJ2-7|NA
CASSQAQEEQYF
TGCGCCAGCAGCCAAGCCCAGGAGGAGCAGTACTTC
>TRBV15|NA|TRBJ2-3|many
CATSSDYLKLTDTQYF
TGTGCCACCAGCAGTGACTACCTCAAACTCACAGATACGCAGTATTTT
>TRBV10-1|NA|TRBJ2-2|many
CASSGSRDPEMKNTGELFF
TGCGCCAGCAGTGGTAGCAGGGACCCCGAGATGAAAAACACCGGGGAGCTGTTTTTT
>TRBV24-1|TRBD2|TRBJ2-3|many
CATSDLRLAGGTDTQYF
TGTGCCACCAGTGATTTGCGGCTAGCGGGAGGCACAGATACGCAGTATTTT
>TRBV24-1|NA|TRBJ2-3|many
CATSDLAQGGLDTQYF
TGTGCCACCAGTGATTTAGCCCAGGGGGGACTAGATACGCAGTATTTT
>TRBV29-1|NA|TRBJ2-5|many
CSVDRYQETQYF
TGCAGCGTTGACAGGTACCAAGAGACCCAGTACTTC
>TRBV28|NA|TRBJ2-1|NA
CASSFFYAAEQFF
TGTGCCAGCAGTTTTTTCTACGCGGCTGAGCAGTTCTTC
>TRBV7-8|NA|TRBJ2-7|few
CASSRGPSGEQYF
TGTGCCAGCAGTCGAGGCCCATCAGGGGAGCAGTACTTC
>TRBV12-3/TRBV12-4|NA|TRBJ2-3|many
CASRAGWGGSTDTQYF
TGTGCCAGCAGGGCGGGTTGGGGTGGAAGCACAGATACGCAGTATTTT
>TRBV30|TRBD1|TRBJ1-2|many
CAWSRGQSFFNYGYTF
TGTGCCTGGAGTCGGGGACAGAGTTTTTTCAACTATGGCTACACCTTC
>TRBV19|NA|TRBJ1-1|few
CASSWGRDRAEAFF
TGTGCCAGTAGTTGGGGACGCGATCGGGCTGAAGCTTTCTTT
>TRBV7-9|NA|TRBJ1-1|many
CASSLAQTGPNTEAFF
TGTGCCAGCAGCTTAGCCCAGACAGGCCCGAACACTGAAGCTTTCTTT
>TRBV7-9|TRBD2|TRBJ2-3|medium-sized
CASSLRTSDTDTQYF
TGTGCCAGCAGCTTACGCACTAGCGACACAGATACGCAGTATTTT
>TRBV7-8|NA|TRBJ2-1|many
CASSFERYNEQFF
TGTGCCAGCAGCTTCGAGCGTTACAATGAGCAGTTCTTC
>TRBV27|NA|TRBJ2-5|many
CASSLGGGANKETQYF
TGTGCCAGCAGTTTAGGAGGGGGCGCCAACAAAGAGACCCAGTACTTC
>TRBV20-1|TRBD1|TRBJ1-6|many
CSARWDSLDSPLHF
TGCAGTGCTAGATGGGACAGTTTAGACTCACCCCTCCACTTT
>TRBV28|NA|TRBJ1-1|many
CASNLGHSNTEAFF
TGTGCCAGCAACCTGGGACACTCGAACACTGAAGCTTTCTTT
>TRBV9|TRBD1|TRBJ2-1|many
CASSNWDRDHEQFF
TGTGCCAGCAGCAATTGGGACAGGGACCATGAGCAGTTCTTC
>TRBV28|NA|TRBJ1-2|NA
CASSPGTLFYGYTF
TGTGCCAGCAGCCCCGGGACGCTTTTCTATGGCTACACCTTC
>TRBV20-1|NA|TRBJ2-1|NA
CSARATNTYNEQFF
TGCAGTGCTAGAGCTACTAATACTTACAATGAGCAGTTCTTC
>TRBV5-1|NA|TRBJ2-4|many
CASSPPGLTKYF
TGCGCCAGCAGCCCCCCTGGACTCACCAAGTACTTC
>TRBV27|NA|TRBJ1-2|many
CASRRGGRKNYGYTF
TGTGCCAGCAGACGGGGGGGACGGAAAAACTATGGCTACACCTTC
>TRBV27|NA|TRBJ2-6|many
CASSFGSSGANVLTF
TGTGCCAGCAGTTTCGGAAGCTCTGGGGCCAACGTCCTGACTTTC
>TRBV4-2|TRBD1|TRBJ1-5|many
CASSQGTGGPNSNQPQHF
TGTGCCAGCAGCCAGGGGACAGGGGGACCTAATAGCAATCAGCCCCAGCATTTT
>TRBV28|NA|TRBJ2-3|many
CASSPGPQNTDTQYF
TGTGCCAGCAGCCCAGGTCCCCAAAACACGGATACGCAGTATTTT
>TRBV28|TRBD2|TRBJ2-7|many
CASSSPGASGSRGFYEQYF
TGTGCCAGCAGTTCCCCCGGGGCTAGCGGGAGTAGGGGGTTCTACGAGCAGTACTTC
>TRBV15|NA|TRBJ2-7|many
CATSPGGNAEQYF
TGTGCCACCAGCCCCGGCGGGAATGCCGAGCAGTACTTC
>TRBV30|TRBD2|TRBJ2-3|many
CAWSATLVAGGTDTQYF
TGTGCCTGGAGTGCCACGCTCGTAGCGGGAGGAACAGATACGCAGTATTTT
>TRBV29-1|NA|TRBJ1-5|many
CSVDGEGGGDQPQHF
TGCAGCGTTGATGGTGAGGGTGGGGGGGATCAGCCCCAGCATTTT
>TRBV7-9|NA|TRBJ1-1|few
CASSLPGGQNTEAFF
TGTGCCAGCAGCTTACCTGGGGGGCAGAACACTGAAGCTTTCTTT
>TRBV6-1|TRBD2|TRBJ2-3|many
CATSFESSGSRHTQYF
TGTGCCACTAGTTTTGAGTCTAGCGGGAGTAGGCATACGCAGTATTTT